This T cell receptor beta chain was recovered during a study of T cell responses to AZD1222 COVID-19 vaccine. V shed 2 bases and J shed 7 bases, with 9 bases lying between them. This CDR3 spans 14 amino acids. Germline lookup yields CDR1 MDHEN and CDR2 SYDVKM. Method: immunoSEQ multiplex PCR; TCRdb's copy keeps in-frame clones and lacks some. The repertoire holds over 100,000 clones, with roughly nine tenths as singletons. This sequence was found in an adult in good health. The chain is built from TRBV28 and TRBJ1-6, with a possible D match to TRBD1 (6 bases). Sequenced material: peripheral blood, taken on day 0 of AZD1222 vaccination. CDR3 bases: TGTGCCAGCAGTTTAATCCAGGGGAATTCACCCCTCCACTTT. It yields the protein CASSLIQGNSPLHF.